The 13 T cell receptor beta chains reported below all come from one sample, sequenced in a study of shared clonotypes between healthy human individuals. Assay: immunoSEQ multiplex PCR; the TCRdb copy retains only in-frame clones and omits some. The table records 1,400,000 or so clones, approximately 98.5% of them present only once. Sequenced: naive CD4+ T cells sorted from blood. Subset meaning: CD45RA+ positively selected. These TCRs come from a man younger than 40 in good health.

About this clone: Other DNA sequences in the same sample also yield this CDR3. The rearrangement uses TRBV30 and TRBJ2-2; the D is unclear. The length of the CDR3 is 13 residues. The germline V gene has CDR1 GTSNPN and CDR2 SVGIG (reference sequence). Trimming stripped 0 bases from V and 4 bases from J, with 6 bases between. The CDR3 DNA sequence: TGTGCCTGGAGTGTACTTGGCACCGGGGAGCTGTTTTTT. Translation gives CAWSVLGTGELFF.

Worth noting for this clone: At the DNA level, this CDR3 is encoded by other sequences in the same sample as well. The chain links TRBV5-1 to TRBJ2-1; D not certain. Germline values: CDR1 SGHRS, CDR2 YFSETQ. This CDR3 spans 14 amino acids. Trimming cost V 0 bases and J 1 base, with 5 bases left between them. The CDR3 spells CASSLATSYNEQFF. For the CDR3, the DNA is TGCGCCAGCAGCTTGGCCACGTCCTACAATGAGCAGTTCTTC.

Comments on this clone: This sample includes further DNA sequences coding for the same CDR3. The chain recombines TRBV27 with TRBJ2-2, with D possibly being TRBD1 or TRBD2 (5 bases each). Trimming shortened V by 7 bases and J by 6 bases, and 6 bases separated the two germline ends. CDR1 and CDR2 from the germline V gene are MNHEY and SMNVEV (reference sequence). The CDR3 is made up of 11 amino acids. CDR3 residues: CASKGPGELFF. The CDR3 bases are TGTGCCAGCAAGGGACCCGGGGAGCTGTTTTTT.

This rearrangement joins TRBV11-2 to TRBJ2-7, with D possibly being TRBD2 (6 bases). Looked up from germline, CDR1 is SGHAT and CDR2 is FQNNGV. The V gene lost 7 bases and the J gene lost 6 bases, with 16 bases spanning the gap. There are 13 residues in the CDR3. The CDR3 DNA reads as TGTGCCAGCATCTTCCAGGGAGGCGGCGAGCAGTACTTC. It specifies CASIFQGGGEQYF. The whole variable domain, filled in from reference TRBV11-2 and TRBJ2-7, reads EAGVAQSPRYKIIEKRQSVAFWCNPISGHATLYWYQQILGQGPKLLIQFQNNGVVDDSQLPKDRFSAERLKGVDSTLKIQPAKLEDSAVYLCASIFQGGGEQYFGPGTRLTVT.

This rearrangement joins TRBV5-4 to TRBJ2-1; no reliable D call. CDR3 length: 14 amino acids. V was pared by 0 bases and J by 0 bases, with 4 bases between. In germline, CDR1 is SGHNT, CDR2 YYREEE (reference sequence). CDR3 sequence: CASSLAASYNEQFF. In nucleotides, the CDR3 is TGTGCCAGCAGCTTGGCGGCCTCCTACAATGAGCAGTTCTTC.

V gene TRBV21-1 combines with J gene TRBJ1-1; the table calls TRBD1, which could not be checked here. TRBV21-1 corresponds to a pseudogene. The CDR3 loop spans 15 amino acids. CDR3 nucleotide sequence: TGTGCCAGCAGCAAAGCGAGTACAGGGACCACTGAAGCTTTCTTT. It is translated as CASSKASTGTTEAFF.

For the CDR3, the DNA is TGCGCCAGCAGTGAGTCTACAGGACAGGGCAACACCGGGGAGCTGTTTTTT. It specifies CASSESTGQGNTGELFF. The chain recombines TRBV10-1 with TRBJ2-2, with 8 positions matching TRBD1. The V gene end was trimmed by 0 bases and the J gene end by 2 bases; junction bases not matched to a gene: 5. Germline CDR1 is WNHNN and CDR2 is SYGVQD (reference sequence). The CDR3 covers 17 residues.

The V gene is TRBV10-1, the J gene TRBJ2-7, with D unresolved. Trimming stripped 3 bases from V and 2 bases from J, with 5 bases between. Germline lookup yields CDR1 WNHNN and CDR2 SYGVQD (reference sequence). The CDR3 spans 12 residues. The DNA of the CDR3 is TGCGCCAGCAGTGATTACGCCTACGAGCAGTACTTC. As protein: CASSDYAYEQYF.

On this clone itself: The identical CDR3 is also encoded by other nucleotide sequences in the sample. This chain links TRBV6-1 with TRBJ1-1; the D is unclear. Looked up from germline, CDR1 is MNHNS and CDR2 is SASEGT. V dropped 6 bases and J dropped 0 bases, with 8 bases sitting between them. There are 13 residues in the CDR3. The CDR3 DNA reads TGTGCCAGCAGGACGGGATTGAACACTGAAGCTTTCTTT. This codes for CASRTGLNTEAFF.

Of note for this clone: Additional DNA sequences in this sample encode the identical CDR3. This chain joins TRBV18 and TRBJ2-2; D is ambiguous. This CDR3 contains 12 residues. The germline V and J ends were trimmed by 3 bases and 8 bases, with 7 bases remaining between them. In germline, CDR1 is KGHSH, CDR2 LQKENI. The CDR3, as DNA: TGTGCCAGCTCACCCGTGGGAGGGGAGCTGTTTTTT. The encoded protein is CASSPVGGELFF.

The rearrangement uses TRBV19 and TRBJ2-3; TRBD2 matches 9 bases. The V gene's germline CDR1 is LNHDA and CDR2 SQIVND (reference sequence). V dropped 6 bases and J dropped 2; count of bases not matched to a gene: 9. There are 16 residues in the CDR3. This chain's CDR3 is CASRRTLAGYTDTQYF. CDR3 sequence (DNA): TGTGCCAGTAGGCGGACGCTAGCGGGGTACACAGATACGCAGTATTTT.

This chain joins TRBV28 and TRBJ1-5; 8 bases agree with TRBD1. CDR1 MDHEN and CDR2 SYDVKM come from the germline V gene. V dropped 5 bases and J dropped 6; count of bases not matched to a gene: 9. The CDR3 has 15 residues. CDR3 protein: CASSKPDRVGQPQHF. CDR3 coding DNA: TGTGCCAGCAGTAAGCCGGACAGGGTAGGTCAGCCCCAGCATTTT.

This chain uses TRBV2 with TRBJ2-3; 9 nucleotides agree with TRBD1. Per the germline V gene, CDR1 is SNHLY and CDR2 is FYNNEI. V was pared by 2 bases and J by 4 bases, with 4 bases of the junction left unmatched. This CDR3 spans 15 amino acids. The CDR3 is CASSETGGWADTQYF. The CDR3 DNA is TGTGCCAGCAGTGAAACAGGGGGCTGGGCAGATACGCAGTATTTT.